The 10 T cell receptor beta chains reported below all come from one sample, sequenced in a study of a mutant IDH1 vaccine in newly diagnosed glioma. Their antigens are not known. Documented time point: week 11, during vaccination. Vaccine doses each comprised 300 ug of mutant IDH1 20-mer peptide, with topical imiquimod. Profiling relied on immunoSEQ multiplex PCR, and the TCRdb table lists in-frame clones only, not all of them. The data contain 35,000 to 45,000 clones, around 80% of them singletons. The material sequenced was peripheral blood mononuclear cells (PBMCs), taken from a glioma patient whose treatment included an IDH1 peptide vaccine. These receptor sequences come from a woman in her twenties or thirties with glioma. Some clones in this sample may be carry-over from other donors' samples.

The V and J genes are TRBV11-2 and TRBJ2-2, with 9 bases fitting TRBD1. Looked up from germline, CDR1 is SGHAT and CDR2 is FQNNGV. Trimming cost V 6 bases and J 6 bases; bases outside gene matches: 5. CDR3 length: 14 residues. The CDR3 sequence: CASRAGTGPGELFF. In nucleotides, the CDR3 is TGTGCCAGCAGAGCCGGGACAGGGCCCGGGGAGCTGTTTTTT.

CDR3 nucleotides: TGTGCCAGCAGCTTAGACGGGGCTGGGGCCAACGTCCTGACTTTC. It codes for CASSLDGAGANVLTF. The chain couples TRBV7-6 to TRBJ2-6, with a tentative D call TRBD2 (5 bases). Between the trimmed V and J ends, which lost 1 base and 2 bases, there was a span of 6 bases. Germline values: CDR1 SGHVS, CDR2 FNYEAQ. This CDR3 is built from 15 residues.

The V call is TRBV4-1, the J call TRBJ2-3, with D tentatively TRBD2 (6 bases). Deletions cut 4 bases from V and 1 base from J, with 12 bases between. This CDR3 region has 15 residues. Germline values: CDR1 MGHRA, CDR2 YSYEKL. The CDR3 loop is CASSPAGRGTDTQYF. DNA for the CDR3: TGCGCCAGCAGCCCGGCGGGACGGGGCACAGATACGCAGTATTTT.

This chain uses TRBV2 with TRBJ2-7, with a tentative D call TRBD2 (6 bases). Germline assignment: CDR1 SNHLY and CDR2 FYNNEI. The ends were cut back, 4 bases at V and 7 bases at J, with 17 bases in the middle. The CDR3 consists of 14 residues. In DNA, the CDR3 is TGTGCCAGCAGTGGTGGTCTTCTGGCGGGGGAGCAGTACTTC. The encoded protein is CASSGGLLAGEQYF.

J is TRBJ2-7 and V is TRBV5-5; TRBD1 or TRBD2 may be the D gene (5 bases each). This CDR3 has 14 amino acids. V dropped 0 bases and J dropped 6 bases, with 13 bases sitting between them. Germline V gene sequence: CDR1 SGHKS, CDR2 YYEKEE (reference sequence). The CDR3 DNA is TGTGCCAGCAGCTTGGGGGGACCGGCGGGCGAGCAGTACTTC. This translates into CASSLGGPAGEQYF.

This clone was counted a few times. The chain employs TRBV30 and TRBJ1-1, with TRBD1 as a possible D gene (5 bases). Looked up from germline, CDR1 is GTSNPN and CDR2 is SVGIG (reference sequence). The CDR3 is made up of 14 amino acids. V lost 5 bases and J 3 bases, leaving 16 bases between the germline ends. CDR3 nucleotide sequence: TGTGCCTGGGAGAGGGGAGGGTCAGACACTGAAGCTTTCTTT. Its protein product is CAWERGGSDTEAFF.

This chain links TRBV14 with TRBJ1-2; no firm D call. The CDR3 totals 13 residues. Per the germline V gene, CDR1 is SGHDN and CDR2 is FVKESK. V lost 0 bases, J lost 4 bases, and 6 bases lay in between. This CDR3 is CASSQDRSYGYTF. The CDR3 DNA reads TGTGCCAGCAGCCAAGATAGAAGCTATGGCTACACCTTC.

Written as DNA, the CDR3 is TGTGCCAGTAGTATGAACAGGGAGGACACTGAAGCTTTCTTT. It yields the protein CASSMNREDTEAFF. The rearrangement links TRBV19 to TRBJ1-1, with D perhaps matching TRBD1 (6 bases). This CDR3 region has 14 residues. Between the trimmed V and J ends, which lost 3 bases and 3 bases, there was a span of 11 bases. Germline V gene sequence: CDR1 LNHDA, CDR2 SQIVND (reference sequence). Complete variable domain (other parts from reference TRBV19 and TRBJ1-1): DGGITQSPKYLFRKEGQNVTLSCEQNLNHDAMYWYRQDPGQGLRLIYYSQIVNDFQKGDIAEGYSVSREKKESFPLTVTSAQKNPTAFYLCASSMNREDTEAFFGQGTRLTVV.

The chain employs TRBV10-3 and TRBJ2-3; D perhaps matches TRBD1 (6 bases). The CDR3 contains 14 residues. Germline V CDR1 and CDR2: ENHRY, SYGVKD. Trimming took 3 bases from V and 2 from J, leaving 9 bases between them. The CDR3 DNA reads as TGTGCCATCAGTGAAGGGGGAACCACAGATACGCAGTATTTT. This codes for CAISEGGTTDTQYF.

This chain connects TRBV30 to TRBJ2-1; possibly TRBD2 for D (6 bases). Trimming removed 3 bases from V and 4 bases from J, with 13 bases in between. The CDR3 spans 14 residues. Germline CDR1 and CDR2: GTSNPN and SVGIG (reference sequence). The chain's CDR3 is CAWSQDGGYNEQFF. The CDR3 region has the DNA TGTGCCTGGAGCCAGGACGGGGGATACAATGAGCAGTTCTTC.